Listed here are 32 T cell receptor beta chains from one sample, sequenced in a study of T cell repertoires in cytomegalovirus infection. These receptors have no known antigen. One entry per CDR3 protein results from TCRdb running MiXCR on the reads. The sample records more than 250,000 distinct CDR3 sequences, roughly 25% being singletons. The sequencing here drew on cultured PBMCs, taken from culture after CMV antigen stimulation. Receptor source: a human donor in good health (CMV status not recorded). Some clones in this sample may be carry-over from other donors' samples.

This clonotype was found many times. The genes are TRBV12-3 or TRBV12-4 and TRBJ2-1; 10 bases map to TRBD1. V gave up 5 bases and J gave up 7 bases; unmatched junction bases: 5. This CDR3 is built from 14 residues. CDR3 in amino acids: CASSLGQGTNEQFF. The CDR3 DNA is TGTGCCAGCAGTCTGGGACAGGGGACGAATGAGCAGTTCTTC.

In its sample, this clonotype was seen a few times. The rearrangement joins TRBV12-3 or TRBV12-4 to TRBJ1-4, with D maybe TRBD1 (5 bases). Trimming took off 6 bases at V and 5 bases at J, with 16 bases between the two ends. CDR3 size: 15 residues. The CDR3 DNA is TGTGCCAGCAGCCCCGACCCAGGGACGAATGAAAAACTGTTTTTT. Protein sequence: CASSPDPGTNEKLFF.

The V and J genes are TRBV7-9 and TRBJ2-3, with D tentatively TRBD1 (7 bases). The CDR3 runs to 15 residues. CDR1 and CDR2 from the germline V gene are SEHNR and FQNEAQ (reference sequence). Between the trimmed V and J ends, which lost 5 bases and 2 bases, there was a span of 14 bases. CDR3 in DNA: TGTGCCAGCAGCGCGGGACAGCCTAACACAGATACGCAGTATTTT. It is translated as CASSAGQPNTDTQYF.

This clonotype showed up just a few times. The V gene is TRBV6-2 or TRBV6-3, the J gene TRBJ2-5, with TRBD2 matching 9 bases. This CDR3 region has 18 residues. Looked up from germline, CDR1 is MNHEY and CDR2 is SVGEGT. Germline trimming cut 2 bases from V and 2 bases from J; bases unmatched to any gene: 12. CDR3 loop: CASSYPRASGRTQETQYF. As DNA, the CDR3 is TGTGCCAGCAGTTACCCCCGCGCGAGCGGGAGGACTCAAGAGACCCAGTACTTC.

This clonotype was seen repeatedly, ten times or more. The V and J genes are TRBV7-2 and TRBJ2-3, with no clear D. Trimming took off 8 bases at V and 3 bases at J, with 9 bases between the two ends. The CDR3 is 12 residues long. From germline, CDR1 is SGHTA and CDR2 FQGNSA. CDR3 sequence reads: CASGVVTDTQYF. In DNA, the CDR3 is TGTGCCAGCGGGGTGGTAACAGATACGCAGTATTTT.

The chain couples TRBV5-6 to TRBJ1-1, with D possibly being TRBD1 (5 bases). V was trimmed by 6 bases and J by 1 base, leaving 16 bases between them. The CDR3 totals 15 residues. The germline CDR1 and CDR2 sequences are SGHDT and YYEEEE. This CDR3 reads CASISYGAGNTEAFF. CDR3 DNA sequence: TGTGCCAGCATCTCGTATGGGGCGGGGAACACTGAAGCTTTCTTT.

This clonotype has ten or more counts. The rearrangement uses TRBV7-6 and TRBJ2-3; D is unresolved. Germline CDR1 reads SGHVS; CDR2 reads FNYEAQ. The germline V and J ends were trimmed by 3 bases and 0 bases, with 13 bases remaining between them. The CDR3 loop spans 16 amino acids. The CDR3, as DNA: TGTGCCAGCAGCTTCTCTTACAGAACTAGCACAGATACGCAGTATTTT. It translates to CASSFSYRTSTDTQYF.

This clonotype was seen a few times. The chain uses TRBV27 and TRBJ1-4; TRBD1 matches at 8 bases. Germline V gene lookup returns CDR1 MNHEY and CDR2 SMNVEV (reference sequence). The CDR3 contains 16 residues. V was pared by 5 bases and J by 0 bases, with 5 bases of the junction left unmatched. The CDR3 region has the DNA TGTGCCAGCAGTCGACAGGGGTTTGCAACTAATGAAAAACTGTTTTTT. This gives the protein CASSRQGFATNEKLFF. Based on the CDR3 plus reference TRBV27 and TRBJ1-4, the full variable domain is EAQVTQNPRYLITVTGKKLTVTCSQNMNHEYMSWYRQDPGLGLRQIYYSMNVEVTDKGDVPEGYKVSRKEKRNFPLILESPSPNQTSLYFCASSRQGFATNEKLFFGSGTQLSVL.

This clonotype was detected ten times or more. The chain carries TRBV7-2 and TRBJ2-1; D uncertain. The length of the CDR3 is 13 residues. Trimming took off 4 bases at V and 5 bases at J, with 9 bases between the two ends. The germline CDR1 and CDR2 sequences are SGHTA and FQGNSA. CDR3 region: CASSSGSNNEQFF. In DNA form, the CDR3 reads TGTGCCAGCAGCTCCGGGTCGAACAATGAGCAGTTCTTC.

In its sample, this clonotype was seen a few times. The rearrangement joins TRBV4-3 to TRBJ1-1; 10 bases are a match to TRBD1. Germline CDR1 and CDR2: LGHNA and YSLEER. The length of the CDR3 is 15 residues. V lost 2 bases to trimming and J lost 8 bases; unmatched junction nucleotides: 8. The CDR3 loop reads CASSQQIDRGREAFF. In DNA, the CDR3 is TGCGCCAGCAGCCAACAAATCGACAGGGGGCGGGAAGCTTTCTTT.

This clonotype has more than one count but fewer than ten. The chain is built from TRBV6-1 and TRBJ1-2; 7 nucleotides agree with TRBD1. Per the germline V gene, CDR1 is MNHNS and CDR2 is SASEGT. The V and J ends lost 2 bases and 3 bases, in that order; junction bases with no gene match: 12. The CDR3 length is 17 residues. The CDR3 DNA is TGTGCCAGCAGTGAATATTCGATAGGGGGCTATTACTATGGCTACACCTTC. Its translation is CASSEYSIGGYYYGYTF.

CDR3 in amino acids: CASSILRQGSRTGELFF. For the CDR3, the DNA is TGTGCCAGCAGCATATTACGTCAGGGTAGTAGGACCGGGGAGCTGTTTTTT. V and J are TRBV6-2 or TRBV6-3 and TRBJ2-2, with D possibly being TRBD1 (5 bases). CDR1 is MNHEY and CDR2 is SVGEGT in the germline V gene. Trimming left V 6 bases short and J 5 bases short, with 22 bases between. The CDR3 is 17 residues long.

This clonotype appeared many times. This sequence joins TRBV7-8 and TRBJ2-2, with unresolved D. The CDR3 spans 13 residues. The germline V gene has CDR1 SGHVS and CDR2 FQNEAQ. V was pared by 5 bases and J by 1 base, with 5 bases between. The CDR3 loop reads CASSPGNTGELFF. The CDR3 bases are TGTGCCAGCAGCCCGGGGAACACCGGGGAGCTGTTTTTT.

This clonotype has only a few counts. This chain joins TRBV6-2 or TRBV6-3 and TRBJ2-7; D may be TRBD2 (5 bases). Trimming shortened V by 2 bases and J by 5 bases, and 7 bases separated the two germline ends. From germline, CDR1 is MNHEY and CDR2 SVGEGT. The CDR3 covers 12 residues. CDR3 sequence reads: CASSYRGNEQYV. In DNA, the CDR3 is TGTGCCAGCAGTTACCGGGGTAACGAGCAGTACGTC.

The J gene is TRBJ2-1, the V gene TRBV7-6, with D possibly being TRBD2 (6 bases). Trimming took 5 bases from V and 12 from J, leaving 14 bases between them. CDR3 size: 12 residues. Germline assignment: CDR1 SGHVS and CDR2 FNYEAQ. CDR3 loop: CASSLREVWQFF. In DNA, the CDR3 is TGTGCCAGCAGCCTGAGGGAGGTCTGGCAGTTCTTC. The complete variable domain, with remaining parts taken from reference TRBV7-6 and TRBJ2-1, reads GAGVSQSPRYKVTKRGQDVALRCDPISGHVSLYWYRQALGQGPEFLTYFNYEAQQDKSGLPNDRFSAERPEGSISTLTIQRTEQRDSAMYRCASSLREVWQFFGPGTRLTVL.

The rearrangement joins TRBV4-3 to TRBJ2-7; no clear D. Germline V lookup: CDR1 LGHNA, CDR2 YSLEER. V shed 0 bases and J shed 1 base, with 7 bases lying between them. The CDR3 covers 14 residues. CDR3 in amino acids: CASSQDQHSYEQYF. The CDR3 DNA reads as TGCGCCAGCAGCCAAGATCAACATTCCTACGAGCAGTACTTC.

A note on this clonotype: An end of the junction differs from the germline gene, which may be a read error. This sequence joins TRBV7-7 and TRBJ2-1; 8 bases match TRBD2. The CDR3 totals 15 residues. The germline CDR1 and CDR2 sequences are SSHAT and FNYEAQ (reference sequence). The CDR3 sequence: CASSLRLAKGNEQFF. In DNA, the CDR3 is TGTGCTAGCAGCTTAAGACTAGCGAAGGGGAATGAGCAGTTCTTC.

The rearrangement joins TRBV4-1 to TRBJ2-1; D remains unclear. Per the germline V gene, CDR1 is MGHRA and CDR2 is YSYEKL. Trimming cost V 1 base and J 8 bases, with 12 bases left between them. This CDR3 spans 14 amino acids. CDR3 region: CASSQVISYDEQFF. DNA for the CDR3: TGCGCCAGCAGCCAAGTAATTAGTTACGATGAGCAGTTCTTC.

This clonotype showed up just a few times. The chain combines TRBV6-1 with TRBJ1-1, with no clear D. The CDR3 runs 14 residues. The germline V gene has CDR1 MNHNS and CDR2 SASEGT. The V end lost 8 bases, the J end lost 4 bases, and 17 bases lay between the germline ends. The CDR3 loop is CASSPREGGTEAFF. The CDR3 region has the DNA TGTGCCAGCTCCCCTCGGGAGGGTGGCACTGAAGCTTTCTTT.

In DNA, the CDR3 is TGTGCCAGCAGTTACTCGAGGTCGGAGACCCAGTACTTC. Translation: CASSYSRSETQYF. The chain employs TRBV6-5 and TRBJ2-5; D gene ambiguous. Germline lookup yields CDR1 MNHEY and CDR2 SVGAGI. The CDR3 runs 13 residues. Between the trimmed V and J ends, which lost 0 bases and 5 bases, there was a span of 7 bases.

Only a few counts were recorded for this clonotype. The chain recombines TRBV20-1 with TRBJ1-5, with D tentatively TRBD1 (5 bases). CDR1 and CDR2 from the germline V gene are DFQATT and SNEGSKA (reference sequence). V shed 5 bases and J shed 3 bases, with 14 bases lying between them. CDR3 length: 14 residues. CDR3 residues: CSASAGGPNQPQHF. The CDR3 DNA reads as TGCAGTGCTTCCGCGGGGGGACCCAATCAGCCCCAGCATTTT.

This rearrangement joins TRBV2 to TRBJ2-1, with TRBD2 as a possible D gene (5 bases). The CDR3 is made up of 15 amino acids. Trimming took off 4 bases at V and 1 base at J, with 11 bases between the two ends. In germline, CDR1 is SNHLY, CDR2 FYNNEI. CDR3 loop: CASSGGLLSYNEQFF. CDR3 DNA sequence: TGTGCCAGCAGTGGAGGGCTGTTGTCCTACAATGAGCAGTTCTTC.

This clonotype was counted at least ten times. V and J are TRBV7-8 and TRBJ1-2; the D gene is possibly TRBD1 (6 bases). The CDR3 runs to 16 residues. V was trimmed by 4 bases and J by 2 bases, leaving 17 bases between them. Germline CDR1 SGHVS, CDR2 FQNEAQ. CDR3 region: CASSSTLDRSNYGYTF. The CDR3 DNA reads TGTGCCAGCAGCTCAACCTTGGACAGATCAAACTATGGCTACACCTTC.

This chain joins TRBV7-2 and TRBJ1-1; 7 positions match TRBD1. CDR1 is SGHTA and CDR2 is FQGNSA in the germline V gene. CDR3 size: 15 residues. V was clipped by 0 bases and J by 10 bases; unmatched bases: 11. CDR3 in amino acids: CASSLAGLTGRGAFF. The CDR3 region has the DNA TGTGCCAGCAGCTTAGCGGGTCTGACAGGGCGGGGAGCTTTCTTT.

In its sample, this clonotype was seen a few times. The rearrangement uses TRBV27 and TRBJ2-3; D is possibly TRBD1 or TRBD2 (6 bases each). CDR3 length: 15 residues. The germline CDR1 and CDR2 sequences are MNHEY and SMNVEV (reference sequence). The V end was cut by 5 bases, the J end by 4 bases, with 16 bases between. CDR3 sequence reads: CASSPWRGDADTQYF. The CDR3 DNA reads as TGTGCCAGCAGTCCTTGGAGGGGGGACGCAGATACGCAGTATTTT.

The chain employs TRBV7-8 and TRBJ2-1; the D gene is possibly TRBD2 (6 bases). V was pared by 3 bases and J by 0 bases, with 18 bases between. The germline gives CDR1 SGHVS, CDR2 FQNEAQ. This CDR3 contains 18 residues. CDR3 bases: TGTGCCAGCAGCTTGAGTGGATTGGGAGGTAGCTCCTACAATGAGCAGTTCTTC. It translates to CASSLSGLGGSSYNEQFF. The full variable domain, completed using reference TRBV7-8 and TRBJ2-1, is GAGVSQSPRYKVAKRGQDVALRCDPISGHVSLFWYQQALGQGPEFLTYFQNEAQLDKSGLPSDRFFAERPEGSVSTLKIQRTQQEDSAVYLCASSLSGLGGSSYNEQFFGPGTRLTVL.

V usage is TRBV20-1 and J usage is TRBJ2-5, with 9 bases fitting TRBD2. CDR1 is DFQATT, CDR2 SNEGSKA, per germline (reference sequence). CDR3 length: 13 residues. V was clipped by 6 bases and J by 5 bases; unmatched bases: 7. In DNA form, the CDR3 reads TGCAGTGCCCATAGCGGGAGTGGGGAGACCCAGTACTTC. Translating gives CSAHSGSGETQYF.

This clonotype has a count of ten or more. The chain recombines TRBV28 with TRBJ2-4; the match to TRBD1 covers 9 bases. This CDR3 has 14 residues. Germline CDR1 is MDHEN and CDR2 is SYDVKM. The J segment lost 7 bases and the V segment lost 9 bases, leaving 10 bases of the junction unmatched. In DNA form, the CDR3 reads TGTGCCAGTTACCGCACAGGGGGCTCGAACATTCAGTACTTC. It translates to CASYRTGGSNIQYF. The full variable domain, rest sourced from reference TRBV28 and TRBJ2-4, is DVKVTQSSRYLVKRTGEKVFLECVQDMDHENMFWYRQDPGLGLRLIYFSYDVKMKEKGDIPEGYSVSREKKERFSLILESASTNQTSMYLCASYRTGGSNIQYFGAGTRLSVL.

This clonotype turned up a few times. Here the CDR3 reads CASSITQGGYNEQFF. The CDR3 DNA reads as TGTGCCAGTAGTATAACGCAGGGAGGCTACAATGAGCAGTTCTTC. The V gene is TRBV19, the J gene TRBJ2-1; weak D call: TRBD2 (6 bases). CDR1 is LNHDA, CDR2 SQIVND, per germline (reference sequence). This CDR3 comprises 15 residues. V was clipped by 2 bases and J by 3 bases, with 11 bases between them.

The chain uses TRBV4-3 and TRBJ2-5, with TRBD1 identical over 9 bases. The germline CDR1 and CDR2 sequences are LGHNA and YSLEER. J was trimmed by 5 bases and V by 4 bases; bases with no gene match: 8. CDR3 size: 15 residues. This CDR3 reads CASSPRQGGAETQYF. Written as DNA, the CDR3 is TGCGCCAGCAGCCCCCGACAGGGGGGCGCGGAGACCCAGTACTTC.

In this sample, this clonotype turned up a few times. A read error may produce the germline difference seen at one junction end. The chain carries TRBV2 and TRBJ2-1, with 11 positions matching TRBD2. Germline CDR1 reads SNHLY; CDR2 reads FYNNEI. The CDR3 consists of 13 residues. In DNA, the CDR3 is TGTGCCCGCAGACTAGCGGGATACAATGAGCAGTTCTTC. Translation gives CARRLAGYNEQFF.

This clonotype has more than one count but fewer than ten. J is TRBJ1-1 and V is TRBV7-2; perhaps TRBD1 as D (5 bases). The CDR3 is made up of 14 amino acids. Trimming took 3 bases from V and 3 from J, leaving 11 bases between them. CDR1 is SGHTA and CDR2 is FQGNSA in the germline V gene. Written as DNA, the CDR3 is TGTGCCAGCAGCTTCTACGGGGGATACACTGAAGCTTTCTTT. Its translation: CASSFYGGYTEAFF.